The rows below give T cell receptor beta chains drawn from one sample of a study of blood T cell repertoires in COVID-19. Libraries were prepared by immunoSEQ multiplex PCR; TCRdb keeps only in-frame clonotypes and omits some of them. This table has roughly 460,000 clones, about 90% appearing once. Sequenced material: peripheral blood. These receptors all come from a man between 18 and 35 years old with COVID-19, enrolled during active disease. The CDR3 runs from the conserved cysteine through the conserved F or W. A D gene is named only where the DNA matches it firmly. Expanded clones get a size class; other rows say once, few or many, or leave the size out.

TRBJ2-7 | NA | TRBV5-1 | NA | CASSLALTYEQYF | TGCGCCAGCAGCTTGGCGTTAACCTACGAGCAGTACTTC
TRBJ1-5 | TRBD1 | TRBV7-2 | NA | CASSFRGPQPQHF | TGTGCCAGCAGCTTTAGGGGGCCTCAGCCCCAGCATTTT
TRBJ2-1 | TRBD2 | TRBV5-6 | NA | CASRRGGGAYNEQFF | TGTGCCAGCAGACGAGGCGGGGGGGCCTACAATGAGCAGTTCTTC
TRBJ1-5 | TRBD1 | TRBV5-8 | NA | CASSLGRDSLGNQPQHF | TGTGCCAGCAGCCTCGGGAGGGACAGTCTTGGCAATCAGCCCCAGCATTTT
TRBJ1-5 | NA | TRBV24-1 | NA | CATSANSFNQPQHF | TGTGCCACCAGTGCCAACAGCTTCAATCAGCCCCAGCATTTT
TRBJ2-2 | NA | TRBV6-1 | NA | CASSEDWGGGVNTGELFF | TGTGCCAGCAGTGAAGATTGGGGAGGCGGGGTGAACACCGGGGAGCTGTTTTTT
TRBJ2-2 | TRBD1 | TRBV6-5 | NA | CASRAGTGGPGELFF | TGTGCCAGCAGAGCCGGGACAGGGGGACCCGGGGAGCTGTTTTTT
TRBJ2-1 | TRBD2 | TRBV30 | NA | CAWTQGLAGDVEQFF | TGTGCCTGGACACAAGGACTAGCGGGAGACGTTGAGCAGTTCTTC
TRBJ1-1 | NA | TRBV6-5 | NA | CASSPRGGLTEAFF | TGTGCCAGCAGTCCTAGAGGAGGGCTTACTGAAGCTTTCTTT
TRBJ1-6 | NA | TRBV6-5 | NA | CASKNQGSYNSPLHF | TGTGCCAGCAAGAATCAGGGTTCCTATAATTCACCCCTCCACTTT
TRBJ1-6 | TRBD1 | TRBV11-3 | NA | CASSYGTGYNSPLHF | TGTGCCAGCAGCTATGGGACAGGGTATAATTCACCCCTCCACTTT
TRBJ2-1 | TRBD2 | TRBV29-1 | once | CSVASISSGASYNEQFF | TGCAGCGTCGCCTCCATCTCTAGCGGGGCATCCTACAATGAGCAGTTCTTC
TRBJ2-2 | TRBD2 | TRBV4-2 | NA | CASSQPRTSGTSHTGELFF | TGTGCCAGCAGCCAACCCCGGACTAGCGGGACTTCCCACACCGGGGAGCTGTTTTTT
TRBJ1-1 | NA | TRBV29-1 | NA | CSVEAPGHPEAFF | TGCAGCGTCGAAGCACCGGGACACCCAGAAGCTTTCTTT
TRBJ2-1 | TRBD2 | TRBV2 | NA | CASRKRGDHNEQFF | TGTGCCAGCAGAAAGCGGGGGGACCACAATGAGCAGTTCTTC
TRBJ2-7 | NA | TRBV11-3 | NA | CASSLGTRFYEQYF | TGTGCCAGCAGCTTAGGGACAAGATTCTACGAGCAGTACTTC
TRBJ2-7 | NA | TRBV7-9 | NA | CASSLTGVGEQYF | TGTGCCAGCAGCTTAACGGGGGTTGGCGAGCAGTACTTC
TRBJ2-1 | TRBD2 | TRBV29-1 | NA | CSVEGTSGLYNEQFF | TGCAGCGTTGAAGGCACTAGCGGGCTATACAATGAGCAGTTCTTC
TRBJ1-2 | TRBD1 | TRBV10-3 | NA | CAISGHRDRGSLFYGYTF | TGTGCCATCAGTGGGCACCGGGACAGGGGGTCCCTCTTCTATGGCTACACCTTC
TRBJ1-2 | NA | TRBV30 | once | CAWSSWGPGYGYTF | TGTGCCTGGAGTTCCTGGGGCCCCGGATATGGCTACACCTTC
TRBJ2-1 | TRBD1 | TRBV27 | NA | CASSSPGTGDEQFF | TGTGCCAGCAGTTCTCCGGGGACAGGGGATGAGCAGTTCTTC
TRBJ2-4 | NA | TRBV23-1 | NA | CASSQSRTANVAKNIQYF | TGCGCCAGCAGTCAATCTCGGACAGCCAACGTAGCCAAAAACATTCAGTACTTC
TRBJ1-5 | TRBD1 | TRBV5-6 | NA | CASSRTGNQPQHF | TGTGCCAGCAGCCGGACAGGGAATCAGCCCCAGCATTTT
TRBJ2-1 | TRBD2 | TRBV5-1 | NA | CASSLGLAGPNEQFF | TGCGCCAGCAGCTTGGGGCTAGCGGGACCCAATGAGCAGTTCTTC
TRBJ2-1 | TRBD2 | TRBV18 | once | CASSPPSGGAHEQFF | TGTGCCAGCTCACCACCGAGCGGGGGGGCGCATGAGCAGTTCTTC
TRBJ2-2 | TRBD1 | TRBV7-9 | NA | CASSTRQGTNTGELFF | TGTGCCAGCAGCACACGACAGGGGACGAACACCGGGGAGCTGTTTTTT
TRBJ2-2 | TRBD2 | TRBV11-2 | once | CASSPRRLGLAVNTGELFF | TGTGCCAGCAGTCCCCGGCGGTTGGGACTAGCGGTGAACACCGGGGAGCTGTTTTTT
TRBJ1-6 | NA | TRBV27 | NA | CASSLSPRGYNSPLHF | TGTGCCAGCAGTTTATCTCCTCGGGGTTATAATTCACCCCTCCACTTT
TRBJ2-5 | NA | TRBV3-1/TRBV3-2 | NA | CASSLQRNIQETQYF | TGTGCCAGCAGCCTACAGCGGAACATACAAGAGACCCAGTACTTC
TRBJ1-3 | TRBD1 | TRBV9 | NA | CASSVDQGAGNTIYF | TGTGCCAGCAGCGTAGATCAGGGGGCCGGAAACACCATATATTTT
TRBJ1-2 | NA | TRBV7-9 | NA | CASSPDIFGYTF | TGTGCCAGCAGCCCGGACATATTTGGCTACACCTTC
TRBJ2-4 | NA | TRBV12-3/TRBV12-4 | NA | CASSPGGNIQYF | TGTGCCAGCAGTCCCGGGGGAAACATTCAGTACTTC
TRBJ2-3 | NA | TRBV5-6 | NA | CASSLHSTDTQYF | TGTGCCAGCAGCTTACACAGCACAGATACGCAGTATTTT